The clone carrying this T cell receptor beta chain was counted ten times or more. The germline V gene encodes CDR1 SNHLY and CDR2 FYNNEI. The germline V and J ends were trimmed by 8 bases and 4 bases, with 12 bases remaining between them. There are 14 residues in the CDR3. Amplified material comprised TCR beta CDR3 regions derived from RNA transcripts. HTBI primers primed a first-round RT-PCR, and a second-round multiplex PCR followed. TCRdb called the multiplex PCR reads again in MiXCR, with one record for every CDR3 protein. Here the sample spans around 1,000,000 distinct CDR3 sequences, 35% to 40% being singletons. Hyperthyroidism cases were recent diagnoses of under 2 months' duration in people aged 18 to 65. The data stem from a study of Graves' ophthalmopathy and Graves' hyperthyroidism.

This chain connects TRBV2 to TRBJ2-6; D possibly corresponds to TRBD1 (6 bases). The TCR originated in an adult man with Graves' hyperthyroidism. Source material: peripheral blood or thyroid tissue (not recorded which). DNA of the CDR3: TGTGCCAGCCGCCGACAGGCCGGGGCCAACGTCCTGACTTTC. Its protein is CASRRQAGANVLTF.